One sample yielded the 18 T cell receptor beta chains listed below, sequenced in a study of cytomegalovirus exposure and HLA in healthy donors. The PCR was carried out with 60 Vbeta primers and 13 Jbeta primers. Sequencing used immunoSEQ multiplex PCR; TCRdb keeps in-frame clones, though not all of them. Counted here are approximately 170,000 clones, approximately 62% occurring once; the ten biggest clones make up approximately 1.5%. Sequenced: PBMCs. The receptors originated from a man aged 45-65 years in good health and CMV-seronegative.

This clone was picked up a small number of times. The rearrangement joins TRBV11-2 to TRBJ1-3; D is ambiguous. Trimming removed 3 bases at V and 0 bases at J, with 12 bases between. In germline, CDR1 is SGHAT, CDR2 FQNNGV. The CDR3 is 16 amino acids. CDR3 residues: CASSFSSGSSGNTIYF. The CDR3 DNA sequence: TGTGCCAGCAGCTTCTCTTCCGGGAGCTCTGGAAACACCATATATTTT.

CDR3 in DNA: TGTGCCAGCAGTCCTTACCAGGGGGCTAGGGGCACTGAAGCTTTCTTT. Its protein product is CASSPYQGARGTEAFF. The rearrangement links TRBV7-3 to TRBJ1-1; 8 bases agree with TRBD1. CDR1 SGHTA and CDR2 FQGTGA come from the germline V gene. The CDR3 extends over 16 amino acids. V trimming: 6 bases; J trimming: 4 bases; junction bases outside the gene matches: 13.

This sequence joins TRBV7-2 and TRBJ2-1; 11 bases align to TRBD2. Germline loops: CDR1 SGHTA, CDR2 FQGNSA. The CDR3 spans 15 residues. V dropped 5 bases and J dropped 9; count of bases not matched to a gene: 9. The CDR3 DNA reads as TGTGCCAGCAGCCGAAATAGCGGGGGGGCCGGTGAGCAGTTCTTC. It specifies CASSRNSGGAGEQFF.

The CDR3 nucleotides read TGTGCCAGCAGCTTGGCCTCTGGGACTCTCAACTATGGCTACACCTTC. As protein: CASSLASGTLNYGYTF. V is TRBV5-4 and J is TRBJ1-2; maybe TRBD1 (5 bases). The V and J ends lost 0 bases and 2 bases respectively, with 14 bases between them. The germline CDR1 and CDR2 sequences are SGHNT and YYREEE (reference sequence). The CDR3 sequence is 16 residues long.

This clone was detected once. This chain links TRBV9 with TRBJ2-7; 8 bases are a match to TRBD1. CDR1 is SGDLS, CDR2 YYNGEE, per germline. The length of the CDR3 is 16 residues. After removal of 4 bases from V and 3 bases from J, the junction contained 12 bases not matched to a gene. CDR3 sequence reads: CASSPRGQGAFYEQYF. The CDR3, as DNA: TGTGCCAGCAGCCCTAGGGGGCAGGGGGCGTTCTACGAGCAGTACTTC.

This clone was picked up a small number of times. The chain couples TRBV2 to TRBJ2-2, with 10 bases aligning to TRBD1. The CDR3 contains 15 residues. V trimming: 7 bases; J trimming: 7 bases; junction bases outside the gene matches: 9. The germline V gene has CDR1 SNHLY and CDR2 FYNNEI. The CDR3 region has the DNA TGTGCCAGCAATCGGGACAGGGGAAGGTACGGGGAGCTGTTTTTT. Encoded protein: CASNRDRGRYGELFF.

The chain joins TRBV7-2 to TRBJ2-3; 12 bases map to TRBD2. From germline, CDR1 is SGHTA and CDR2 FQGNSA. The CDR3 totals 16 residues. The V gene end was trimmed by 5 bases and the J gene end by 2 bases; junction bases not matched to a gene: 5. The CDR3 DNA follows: TGTGCCAGCAGCCCACGGACTAGCGGGACCACAGATACGCAGTATTTT. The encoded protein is CASSPRTSGTTDTQYF.

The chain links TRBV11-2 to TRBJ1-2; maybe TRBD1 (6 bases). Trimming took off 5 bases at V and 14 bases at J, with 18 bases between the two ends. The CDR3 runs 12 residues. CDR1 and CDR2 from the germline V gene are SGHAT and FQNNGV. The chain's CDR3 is CASSRRGGPRTF. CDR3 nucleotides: TGTGCCAGCAGCAGAAGGGGGGGGCCGAGGACCTTC.

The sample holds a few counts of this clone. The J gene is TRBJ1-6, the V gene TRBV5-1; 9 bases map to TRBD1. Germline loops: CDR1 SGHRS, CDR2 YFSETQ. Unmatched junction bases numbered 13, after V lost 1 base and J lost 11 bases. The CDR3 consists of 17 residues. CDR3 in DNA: TGCGCCAGCAGCTTGATCCCCCAACAGGGGGCTTACCCACCCCTCCACTTT. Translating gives CASSLIPQQGAYPPLHF.

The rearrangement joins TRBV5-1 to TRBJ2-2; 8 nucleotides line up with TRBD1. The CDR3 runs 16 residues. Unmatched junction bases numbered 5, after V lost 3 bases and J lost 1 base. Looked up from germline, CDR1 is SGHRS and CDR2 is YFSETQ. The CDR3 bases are TGCGCCAGCAGCTGGAGAGGACAGGGGAACACCGGGGAGCTGTTTTTT. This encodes CASSWRGQGNTGELFF.

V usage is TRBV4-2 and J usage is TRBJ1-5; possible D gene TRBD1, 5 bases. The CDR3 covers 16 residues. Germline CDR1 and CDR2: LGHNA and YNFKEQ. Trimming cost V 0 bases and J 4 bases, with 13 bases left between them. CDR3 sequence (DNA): TGTGCCAGCAGCCAAGATCGATCAGGGAAAAATCAGCCCCAGCATTTT. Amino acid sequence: CASSQDRSGKNQPQHF.

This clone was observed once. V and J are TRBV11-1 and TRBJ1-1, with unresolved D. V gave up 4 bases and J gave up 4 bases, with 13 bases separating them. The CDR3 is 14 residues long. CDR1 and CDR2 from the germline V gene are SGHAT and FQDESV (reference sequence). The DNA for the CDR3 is TGTGCCAGCAGCTCAAATGACCGGGGCACTGAAGCTTTCTTT. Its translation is CASSSNDRGTEAFF.

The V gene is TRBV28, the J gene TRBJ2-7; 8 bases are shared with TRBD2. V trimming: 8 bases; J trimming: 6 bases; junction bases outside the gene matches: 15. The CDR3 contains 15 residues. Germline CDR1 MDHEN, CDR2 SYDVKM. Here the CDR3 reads CASPPPAGGWGEQYF. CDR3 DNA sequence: TGTGCCAGCCCCCCCCCGGCGGGGGGTTGGGGCGAGCAGTACTTC. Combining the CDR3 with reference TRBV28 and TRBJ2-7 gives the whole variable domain DVKVTQSSRYLVKRTGEKVFLECVQDMDHENMFWYRQDPGLGLRLIYFSYDVKMKEKGDIPEGYSVSREKKERFSLILESASTNQTSMYLCASPPPAGGWGEQYFGPGTRLTVT.

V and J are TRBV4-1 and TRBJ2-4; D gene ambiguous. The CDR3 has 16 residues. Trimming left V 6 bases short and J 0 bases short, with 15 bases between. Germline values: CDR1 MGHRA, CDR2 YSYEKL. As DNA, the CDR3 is TGCGCCAGCAGACAATCCCTAGATCTAGCCAAAAACATTCAGTACTTC. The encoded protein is CASRQSLDLAKNIQYF.

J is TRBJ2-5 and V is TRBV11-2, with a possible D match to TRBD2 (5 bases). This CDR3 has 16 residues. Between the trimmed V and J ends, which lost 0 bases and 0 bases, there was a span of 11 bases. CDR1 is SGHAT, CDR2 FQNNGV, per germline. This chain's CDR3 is CASSLEGGLYQETQYF. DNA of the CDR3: TGTGCCAGCAGCTTAGAAGGCGGGCTATACCAAGAGACCCAGTACTTC.

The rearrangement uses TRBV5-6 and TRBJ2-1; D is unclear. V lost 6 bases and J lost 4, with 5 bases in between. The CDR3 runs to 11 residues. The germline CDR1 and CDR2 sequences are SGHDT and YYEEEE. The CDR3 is CASISYNEQFF. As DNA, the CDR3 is TGTGCCAGCATTTCTTACAATGAGCAGTTCTTC.

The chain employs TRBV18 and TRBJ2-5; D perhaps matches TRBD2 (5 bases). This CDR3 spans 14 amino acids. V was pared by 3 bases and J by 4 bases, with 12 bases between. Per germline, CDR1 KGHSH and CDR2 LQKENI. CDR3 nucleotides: TGTGCCAGCTCACCCCGGGCGGGCCTAGAGACCCAGTACTTC. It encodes CASSPRAGLETQYF.

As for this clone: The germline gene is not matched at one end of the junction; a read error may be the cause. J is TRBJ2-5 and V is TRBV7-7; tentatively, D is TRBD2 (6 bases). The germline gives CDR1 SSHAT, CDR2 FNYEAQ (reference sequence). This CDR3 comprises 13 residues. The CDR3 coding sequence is TGTGCTAGCAGCCTTGGGGACTCCGTGGCCCAGTACTTC. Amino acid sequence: CASSLGDSVAQYF.